This entry lists 2 T cell receptor beta chains sequenced from one sample in a study of blood T cell repertoires in COVID-19. The data were produced by immunoSEQ multiplex PCR, yet TCRdb's version contains in-frame clones alone and is incomplete. The data hold more than 80,000 clones, with 70% to 90% observed a single time. Sequencing input: peripheral blood. Receptors originate from a man older than 75 with acute or convalescent COVID-19.

V usage is TRBV6-2 or TRBV6-3 and J usage is TRBJ2-7; D may be TRBD2 (6 bases). The V gene lost 1 base and the J gene lost 7 bases, with 8 bases spanning the gap. The CDR3 extends over 12 amino acids. From germline, CDR1 is MNHEY and CDR2 SVGEGT. The CDR3 sequence: CASSYYGGEQYF. Here the CDR3 DNA reads TGTGCCAGCAGTTACTACGGGGGAGAGCAGTACTTC.

The chain is built from TRBV4-3 and TRBJ2-6; TRBD2 is a possible D gene (5 bases). The V end lost 0 bases, the J end lost 0 bases, and 15 bases lay between the germline ends. CDR1 LGHNA and CDR2 YSLEER come from the germline V gene. The CDR3 spans 19 residues. This CDR3 reads CASSQDDPAAASGANVLTF. The CDR3 region has the DNA TGCGCCAGCAGCCAAGATGATCCAGCGGCAGCCTCTGGGGCCAACGTCCTGACTTTC.